Listed here are 12 T cell receptor beta chains from one sample, sequenced in a study of cytotoxic CD8 clonotypes in ibrutinib-treated CLL. Libraries were prepared by immunoSEQ multiplex PCR; TCRdb keeps only in-frame clonotypes and omits some of them. The sample comprises fewer than 45,000 clones, about two thirds of which are singletons, and 16% rests with the top ten. The sample here was PBMCs, taken at disease progression, from a patient treated with ibrutinib. The receptors come from a human donor with chronic lymphocytic leukemia.

The chain joins TRBV5-1 to TRBJ1-1; TRBD1 is a possible D gene (6 bases). This CDR3 has 15 residues. The V and J ends lost 4 bases and 3 bases respectively, with 16 bases between them. The germline V gene encodes CDR1 SGHRS and CDR2 YFSETQ. The CDR3 loop is CASSQEQGWDTEAFF. The CDR3, as DNA: TGCGCCAGCAGCCAAGAACAGGGTTGGGACACTGAAGCTTTCTTT.

The rearrangement uses TRBV7-9 and TRBJ2-7, with D perhaps TRBD1 (6 bases). This CDR3 has 16 residues. CDR1 is SEHNR, CDR2 FQNEAQ, per germline (reference sequence). The ends were cut back, 4 bases at V and 3 bases at J, with 19 bases in the middle. Written as DNA, the CDR3 is TGTGCCAGCAGCTCACTGATGTCAGGGGCCAGCTACGAGCAGTACTTC. Protein: CASSSLMSGASYEQYF. Looking up the rest from reference TRBV7-9 and TRBJ2-7 gives the full variable domain: DTGVSQNPRHKITKRGQNVTFRCDPISEHNRLYWYRQTLGQGPEFLTYFQNEAQLEKSRLLSDRFSAERPKGSFSTLEIQRTEQGDSAMYLCASSSLMSGASYEQYFGPGTRLTVT.

V is TRBV18 and J is TRBJ2-7; 9 bases map to TRBD2. This CDR3 region has 16 residues. CDR1 is KGHSH and CDR2 is LQKENI in the germline V gene. Unmatched junction bases numbered 16, after V lost 8 bases and J lost 5 bases. The CDR3 DNA follows: TGTGCCAGCCTCGATGCCGGCGGGGGGGGCCGTAACGAGCAGTACTTC. This encodes CASLDAGGGGRNEQYF. Filled out from reference TRBV18 and TRBJ2-7, the complete variable domain reads NAGVMQNPRHLVRRRGQEARLRCSPMKGHSHVYWYRQLPEEGLKFMVYLQKENIIDESGMPKERFSAEFPKEGPSILRIQQVVRGDSAAYFCASLDAGGGGRNEQYFGPGTRLTVT.

The chain links TRBV11-1 to TRBJ2-2; D is ambiguous. The germline gives CDR1 SGHAT, CDR2 FQDESV (reference sequence). The V end was cut by 1 base, the J end by 5 bases, with 5 bases between. The CDR3 is made up of 13 amino acids. In nucleotides, the CDR3 is TGTGCCAGCAGCTTAGGCCGTACCGGGGAGCTGTTTTTT. Translation: CASSLGRTGELFF.

The rearrangement links TRBV19 to TRBJ2-5, with no clear D. Germline CDR1 and CDR2: LNHDA and SQIVND (reference sequence). V was cut by 1 base and J by 4 bases, with 13 bases left in between. The CDR3 runs to 15 residues. CDR3 amino acids: CASSIGHSGPETQYF. For the CDR3, the DNA is TGTGCCAGTAGTATAGGCCATAGTGGGCCAGAGACCCAGTACTTC. The variable domain in full, with the rest retrieved from reference TRBV19 and TRBJ2-5, is DGGITQSPKYLFRKEGQNVTLSCEQNLNHDAMYWYRQDPGQGLRLIYYSQIVNDFQKGDIAEGYSVSREKKESFPLTVTSAQKNPTAFYLCASSIGHSGPETQYFGPGTRLLVL.

The chain carries TRBV6-5 and TRBJ2-4, with a weak D call TRBD1 (6 bases). V lost 0 bases, J lost 7 bases, and 7 bases lay in between. The length of the CDR3 is 13 residues. Germline V gene lookup returns CDR1 MNHEY and CDR2 SVGAGI. CDR3 DNA: TGTGCCAGCAGTTACTCTAGGGGGAACATTCAGTACTTC. Amino acid sequence: CASSYSRGNIQYF.

This clone was found a few times. V is TRBV2 and J is TRBJ2-7, with D maybe TRBD2 (5 bases). Trimming pared 3 bases from V and 2 bases from J, leaving 14 bases between. The CDR3 spans 15 residues. In germline, CDR1 is SNHLY, CDR2 FYNNEI. The CDR3 DNA follows: TGTGCCAGCAGTGAGAGGGAGATGCAGACCTACGAGCAGTACTTC. Protein: CASSEREMQTYEQYF.

The chain joins TRBV27 to TRBJ1-2; D not resolved. The germline V and J ends were trimmed by 5 bases and 2 bases, with 6 bases remaining between them. The CDR3 sequence is 12 residues long. Germline V gene data show CDR1 as MNHEY and CDR2 as SMNVEV (reference sequence). CDR3 coding DNA: TGTGCCAGCAGTACAGACAACTATGGCTACACCTTC. It is translated as CASSTDNYGYTF.

The genes are TRBV19 and TRBJ1-2, with 9 bases identical to TRBD1. The V gene end was trimmed by 6 bases and the J gene end by 8 bases; junction bases not matched to a gene: 7. Germline CDR1 is LNHDA and CDR2 is SQIVND (reference sequence). The CDR3 consists of 13 residues. The CDR3 nucleotides read TGTGCCAGTAGGGGGACAGGGAGCTTCGGCTACACCTTC. Translating it yields CASRGTGSFGYTF.

The chain couples TRBV4-1 to TRBJ1-2, with a weak D call TRBD1 (5 bases). Germline V gene sequence: CDR1 MGHRA, CDR2 YSYEKL. The CDR3 loop spans 13 amino acids. The V end was cut by 4 bases, the J end by 3 bases, with 9 bases between. CDR3 amino acids: CASSRTGYYGYTF. As DNA, the CDR3 is TGCGCCAGCAGCCGTACAGGATACTATGGCTACACCTTC.

The chain links TRBV19 to TRBJ1-1, with a possible D match to TRBD1 (5 bases). The length of the CDR3 is 14 residues. Germline CDR1 reads LNHDA; CDR2 reads SQIVND (reference sequence). V lost 5 bases to trimming and J lost 1 base, with 11 bases between them. This CDR3 reads CASSSGGGNTEAFF. Written as DNA, the CDR3 is TGTGCCAGTAGTTCGGGTGGGGGGAACACTGAAGCTTTCTTT.

This chain joins TRBV2 and TRBJ1-3, with D possibly matching TRBD1 (5 bases). This CDR3 contains 16 residues. Trimming pared 1 base from V and 0 bases from J, leaving 10 bases between. From germline, CDR1 is SNHLY and CDR2 FYNNEI. The CDR3 loop reads CASSEGGRSSGNTIYF. CDR3 coding DNA: TGTGCCAGCAGTGAAGGGGGCAGGAGCTCTGGAAACACCATATATTTT.